This entry lists 14 T cell receptor beta chains sequenced from one sample in a study of T cells in Graves' hyperthyroidism and ophthalmopathy. Template material for amplifying TCR beta CDR3 regions consisted of RNA transcripts. The TCR CDR3 first-round RT-PCR relied on the HTBI primer set. TCRdb re-called the multiplex PCR reads through MiXCR, storing one row per CDR3 protein. Of approximately 590,000 distinct CDR3 sequences in the sample, less than 20% were seen once. Sequenced: blood. These receptors were taken from a woman in her 30s with Graves' hyperthyroidism.

This clonotype was observed many times. The chain combines TRBV18 with TRBJ2-3, with D hard to call. This CDR3 has 12 amino acids. Germline V CDR1 and CDR2: KGHSH, LQKENI. The V gene lost 2 bases and the J gene lost 6 bases, with 6 bases spanning the gap. The CDR3 region has the DNA TGTGCCAGCTCACCATACGTGGATACGCAGTATTTT. Its translation is CASSPYVDTQYF.

Details on this clonotype: It is unclear where the CDR3 begins or ends on the DNA, so no DNA is shown, and the CDR3 is as TCRdb lists it. V gene TRBV19 combines with J gene TRBJ1-1; TRBD1, the table's D call, was not compared with the DNA. Looked up from germline, CDR1 is LNHDA and CDR2 is SQIVND (reference sequence). The CDR3 spans 17 amino acids, including both terminal residues. Here the CDR3 reads CASSLSGQGERNTEAFF.

There are a few counts of this clonotype. V usage is TRBV15 and J usage is TRBJ2-3, with 16 nucleotides matching TRBD2. Looked up from germline, CDR1 is LNHNV and CDR2 is YYDKDF (reference sequence). The CDR3 runs 20 residues. V trimming: 0 bases; J trimming: 4 bases; junction bases outside the gene matches: 10. The CDR3 loop is CATSRDIGTSGRAGADTQYF. The CDR3 bases are TGTGCCACCAGCAGAGATATCGGGACTAGCGGGAGGGCCGGGGCAGATACGCAGTATTTT. Together with reference TRBV15 and TRBJ2-3, the CDR3 gives the full variable domain: DAMVIQNPRYQVTQFGKPVTLSCSQTLNHNVMYWYQQKSSQAPKLLFHYYDKDFNNEADTPDNFQSRRPNTSFCFLDIRSPGLGDTAMYLCATSRDIGTSGRAGADTQYFGPGTRLTVL.

The sample holds many counts of this clonotype. This chain connects TRBV30 to TRBJ2-1; perhaps TRBD2 as D (7 bases). The CDR3 covers 14 residues. The germline V gene encodes CDR1 GTSNPN and CDR2 SVGIG (reference sequence). Trimming shortened V by 0 bases and J by 6 bases, and 12 bases separated the two germline ends. The CDR3: CAWSVIGGGNEQFF. The CDR3 region has the DNA TGTGCCTGGAGTGTAATAGGGGGGGGCAATGAGCAGTTCTTC.

This clonotype showed up just a few times. The gene calls are TRBV10-3 and TRBJ2-1; D remains ambiguous. Germline V gene sequence: CDR1 ENHRY, CDR2 SYGVKD. V was pared by 2 bases and J by 7 bases, with 3 bases between. The CDR3 is 11 amino acids. CDR3 bases: TGTGCCATCAGTGAGATGAATGAGCAGTTCTTC. Its protein product is CAISEMNEQFF.

This clonotype showed up just a few times. The rearrangement links TRBV27 to TRBJ1-2; 7 bases map to TRBD1. Germline loops: CDR1 MNHEY, CDR2 SMNVEV (reference sequence). This CDR3 comprises 13 residues. V was pared by 5 bases and J by 8 bases, with 8 bases of the junction left unmatched. The CDR3 region is CASSRMDRMGYTF. CDR3 bases: TGTGCCAGCAGTCGCATGGACAGGATGGGCTACACCTTC.

This clonotype was counted many times. The chain recombines TRBV6-2 or TRBV6-3 with TRBJ2-7; TRBD2 matches 12 bases. Germline V gene data show CDR1 as MNHEY and CDR2 as SVGEGT. CDR3 length equals 16 residues. The V gene end was trimmed by 6 bases and the J gene end by 2 bases; junction bases not matched to a gene: 8. CDR3 coding DNA: TGTGCCAGCAGCCGGCAGAGACTAGCGGGAGCCTACGAGCAGTACTTC. Translating gives CASSRQRLAGAYEQYF.

There are a few counts of this clonotype. The genes are TRBV29-1 and TRBJ2-3; D is unresolved. The V gene's germline CDR1 is SQVTM and CDR2 ANQGSEA. The V end was cut by 2 bases, the J end by 11 bases, with 8 bases between. This CDR3 region has 10 residues. As DNA, the CDR3 is TGCAGCGTTGAAAACGGCCGGCAGTATTTT. Its protein product is CSVENGRQYF.

For this clonotype: Since the CDR3 does not end with the conserved phenylalanine or tryptophan, this likely comes from a read error. V is TRBV12-3 or TRBV12-4 and J is TRBJ2-2; 8 bases agree with TRBD2. Trimming at V came to 3 bases and at J to 5 bases, leaving 2 bases not matched to a gene. The CDR3 is 14 residues long. CDR3 protein: CASSLSGSTGELFL. Here the CDR3 DNA reads TGTGCCAGCAGTTTGAGCGGGAGTACCGGGGAGCTGTTTCTT.

This clonotype was observed at least ten times. The rearrangement uses TRBV12-3 or TRBV12-4 and TRBJ2-1; 8 nucleotides match TRBD2. V gave up 10 bases and J gave up 7 bases; unmatched junction bases: 12. The CDR3 contains 14 residues. CDR3 protein: CATNQGAGVNEQFF. DNA of the CDR3: TGTGCCACTAATCAGGGAGCGGGAGTTAATGAGCAGTTCTTC.

The chain is built from TRBV4-2 and TRBJ2-2, with D hard to call. Trimming took 6 bases from V and 6 from J, leaving 20 bases between them. The CDR3 is 16 amino acids. Germline loops: CDR1 LGHNA, CDR2 YNFKEQ. The CDR3 reads CASRLDRLSQAGELFF. In nucleotides, the CDR3 is TGTGCCAGCAGACTTGACCGCCTTTCCCAGGCCGGGGAGCTGTTTTTT.

This clonotype was detected ten times or more. The rearrangement links TRBV28 to TRBJ1-5; D is uncertain. Germline assignment: CDR1 MDHEN and CDR2 SYDVKM. The CDR3 contains 11 residues. V was pared by 5 bases and J by 6 bases, with 5 bases between. Written as DNA, the CDR3 is TGTGCCAGCAGTGACATTCAGCCCCAGCATTTT. Residues: CASSDIQPQHF. The full variable domain, its missing parts supplied by reference TRBV28 and TRBJ1-5, is DVKVTQSSRYLVKRTGEKVFLECVQDMDHENMFWYRQDPGLGLRLIYFSYDVKMKEKGDIPEGYSVSREKKERFSLILESASTNQTSMYLCASSDIQPQHFGDGTRLSIL.

This clonotype was counted ten times or more. J is TRBJ2-1 and V is TRBV5-1, with 8 bases fitting TRBD2. V lost 5 bases, J lost 7 bases, and 2 bases stayed unmatched. Germline V gene sequence: CDR1 SGHRS, CDR2 YFSETQ. The CDR3 length is 12 residues. The CDR3 sequence is CASRLAENEQFF. The CDR3 bases are TGCGCCAGCAGACTAGCGGAAAATGAGCAGTTCTTC. The full variable domain, completed using reference TRBV5-1 and TRBJ2-1, is KAGVTQTPRYLIKTRGQQVTLSCSPISGHRSVSWYQQTPGQGLQFLFEYFSETQRNKGNFPGRFSGRQFSNSRSEMNVSTLELGDSALYLCASRLAENEQFFGPGTRLTVL.

This clonotype was seen more than once but under ten times. The gene calls are TRBV3-1 and TRBJ2-7; TRBD2 matches 8 bases. Germline CDR1 LGHDT, CDR2 YNNKEL (reference sequence). The trim removed 1 base at V and 7 bases at J, leaving 6 bases unmatched. The CDR3 covers 14 residues. CDR3: CASSQGVAGGEQYF. CDR3 nucleotide sequence: TGTGCCAGCAGCCAAGGGGTTGCGGGAGGTGAGCAGTACTTC.